Detailed here is one T cell receptor (beta chain). Its matching antigen is unknown. Germline CDR1 is SNHLY and CDR2 is FYNNEI. V was clipped by 7 bases and J by 7 bases; unmatched bases: 12. The CDR3 runs to 14 residues. 13 Jbeta primers and 60 Vbeta primers were used for the PCR. Here immunoSEQ multiplex PCR was the method, and the copy in TCRdb shows in-frame clones only, minus some. The table includes roughly 190,000 clones, about 83% detected once. The data are from a study of cytomegalovirus exposure and HLA in healthy donors. Broader study findings: A later analysis reportedly identified an Asian-associated ancestry cluster as carrying fewer N-insertions than the roughly 700-donor mean. Highest at DRB1 and lowest at HLA-C, TCR association rates differed among HLA loci in a later analysis.

This TCR was recovered from a middle-aged man in good health and CMV-seropositive. V and J are TRBV2 and TRBJ2-7; TRBD1 aligns across 8 bases. Material for sequencing was PBMCs. CDR3 in amino acids: CASKETGVLYEQYF. The DNA of the CDR3 is TGTGCCAGCAAGGAGACAGGGGTACTTTATGAGCAGTACTTC.